This T cell receptor beta chain comes out of a study of technical replicates of blood from several donors. The table came from immunoSEQ multiplex PCR; TCRdb's copy has only in-frame clones and leaves some out. The sample yields 60,000 to 90,000 clones, roughly 89% seen once. Germline V CDR1 and CDR2: SGHAT, FQNNGV. The CDR3 contains 14 residues. V lost 5 bases to trimming and J lost 5 bases; unmatched junction nucleotides: 6. The receptor's source is a human donor in good health. The chain uses TRBV11-2 and TRBJ2-5, with 9 bases fitting TRBD2. Sequencing used T cells isolated from PBMCs. The CDR3 sequence: CASSIGLARETQYF. The CDR3 nucleotides read TGTGCCAGCAGCATTGGACTAGCGCGTGAGACCCAGTACTTC.